These 14 T cell receptor beta chains originate from one sample sequenced in a study of blood T cells in healthy people across ages (dated by TCRdb to between 2014 and 2017). The receptor library was made with 5' RACE. Sequencing used an Illumina HiSeq 2500. A second roughly 6 to 11 cycle PCR used a sample-barcoded 5' primer and a J-beta primer mix. The public reads were reanalyzed by TCRdb: fastp trimming at Q25, MiXCR alignment, in-frame beta chains only. CDR3 protein sequences are deduplicated, and each keeps its most common genes and DNA. In this sample the table shows about 2 million distinct CDR3 sequences, roughly 50% of which occur a single time. The ten largest clones take up about 2.1% of the sample. Specimen: blood. The receptors were sampled from a woman aged 35 to 49 in good health.

J is TRBJ2-1 and V is TRBV2, with D perhaps TRBD2 (5 bases). Germline CDR1 and CDR2: SNHLY and FYNNEI. The CDR3 runs 13 residues. Trimming pared 8 bases from V and 10 bases from J, leaving 18 bases between. The CDR3 loop is CASVGLFEGEQFF. DNA for the CDR3: TGTGCCAGCGTCGGCCTTTTTGAGGGCGAGCAGTTCTTC. Based on the CDR3 plus reference TRBV2 and TRBJ2-1, the full variable domain is EPEVTQTPSHQVTQMGQEVILRCVPISNHLYFYWYRQILGQKVEFLVSFYNNEISEKSEIFDDQFSVERPDGSNFTLKIRSTKLEDSAMYFCASVGLFEGEQFFGPGTRLTVL.

This clonotype appeared a single time. This chain connects TRBV29-1 to TRBJ2-6, with D tentatively TRBD2 (5 bases). Between the trimmed V and J ends, which lost 6 bases and 6 bases, there was a span of 24 bases. The CDR3 totals 17 residues. Per the germline V gene, CDR1 is SQVTM and CDR2 is ANQGSEA. In DNA, the CDR3 is TGCAGCGTGGAGAGCCGGGGAGATCTGTCCGAGGCCAACGTCCTGACTTTC. This translates into CSVESRGDLSEANVLTF.

The chain has TRBV6-2 or TRBV6-3 and TRBJ2-7, with 9 bases identical to TRBD1. V was clipped by 4 bases and J by 4 bases; unmatched bases: 11. The CDR3 spans 16 residues. The germline V gene encodes CDR1 MNHEY and CDR2 SVGEGT. The CDR3 DNA follows: TGTGCCAGCAGTTTGGTAGGGTTGGGACAGGGATACGAGCAGTACTTC. The encoded protein is CASSLVGLGQGYEQYF.

This rearrangement joins TRBV4-3 to TRBJ2-7, with 10 bases matching TRBD1. Germline V CDR1 and CDR2: LGHNA, YSLEER. CDR3 length equals 17 residues. V lost 0 bases and J lost 2; bases outside the gene matches: 7. CDR3 DNA: TGCGCCAGCAGCCAAGATCGGGCCGGGACAGGGGCCTACGAGCAGTACTTC. It codes for CASSQDRAGTGAYEQYF.

V usage is TRBV20-1 and J usage is TRBJ1-1; tentative D call: TRBD1 (5 bases). CDR1 DFQATT and CDR2 SNEGSKA come from the germline V gene (reference sequence). The V end was cut by 6 bases, the J end by 7 bases, with 21 bases between. This CDR3 spans 14 amino acids. The CDR3 DNA reads as TGCAGTGCCCCAAGGGCACGGGGCGGGCTTGAAGCTTTCTTT. It is translated as CSAPRARGGLEAFF.

This clonotype was seen a handful of times. The chain recombines TRBV12-3 or TRBV12-4 with TRBJ1-2; D is perhaps TRBD1 (5 bases). V was pared by 3 bases and J by 3 bases, with 17 bases between. CDR3 length: 16 residues. The CDR3 coding sequence is TGTGCCAGCAGTTTCCTCGGAGGGGCGCCGGACTATGGCTACACCTTC. Protein sequence: CASSFLGGAPDYGYTF.

This clonotype was seen only a few times. The rearrangement links TRBV28 to TRBJ2-7; 7 bases are shared with TRBD1. CDR1 is MDHEN, CDR2 SYDVKM, per germline. The CDR3 consists of 14 residues. V shed 4 bases, J shed 5 bases, and the junction held 8 bases outside the gene matches. The CDR3 nucleotides are TGTGCCAGCAGTTCGACAGGGTTAAGCCACGAGCAGTACTTC. Translated, it gives CASSSTGLSHEQYF. Using reference TRBV28 and TRBJ2-7 for the parts outside the CDR3, the full variable domain is DVKVTQSSRYLVKRTGEKVFLECVQDMDHENMFWYRQDPGLGLRLIYFSYDVKMKEKGDIPEGYSVSREKKERFSLILESASTNQTSMYLCASSSTGLSHEQYFGPGTRLTVT.

This clonotype was detected a few times. This chain uses TRBV12-3 or TRBV12-4 with TRBJ2-5, with 7 bases aligning to TRBD2. J gave up 5 bases and V 6 bases, and 6 bases lay outside the gene matches. This CDR3 has 13 residues. The CDR3 DNA reads as TGTGCCAGCAGGATCTGGGGGGGGGAGACCCAGTACTTC. This sequence encodes CASRIWGGETQYF.

The gene calls are TRBV13 and TRBJ1-6; D remains unclear. Germline CDR1 PRHDT, CDR2 FYEKMQ (reference sequence). The CDR3 has 14 amino acids. Between the trimmed V and J ends, which lost 5 bases and 7 bases, there was a span of 12 bases. CDR3 coding DNA: TGTGCCAGCAGCAGGAGGGAATTAAATTCACCCCTCCACTTT. Its protein product is CASSRRELNSPLHF.

V and J are TRBV7-2 and TRBJ2-1; 8 nucleotides match TRBD2. Trimming removed 5 bases from V and 7 bases from J; junction bases left unmatched: 7. Germline V gene data show CDR1 as SGHTA and CDR2 as FQGNSA. The CDR3 consists of 14 residues. CDR3 DNA sequence: TGTGCCAGCAGCGTAAGACGGGGGGGGAATGAGCAGTTCTTC. It translates to CASSVRRGGNEQFF.

This chain's CDR3 is CSASSSSQPQHF. Written as DNA, the CDR3 is TGCAGTGCTAGTAGCAGTTCTCAGCCCCAGCATTTT. J is TRBJ1-5 and V is TRBV20-1; D remains unclear. This CDR3 is 12 amino acids long. The V gene lost 3 bases and the J gene lost 6 bases, with 9 bases spanning the gap. Germline V gives CDR1 DFQATT, CDR2 SNEGSKA (reference sequence).

The chain couples TRBV2 to TRBJ2-3; 8 nucleotides line up with TRBD2. Germline V gene sequence: CDR1 SNHLY, CDR2 FYNNEI. The CDR3 extends over 12 amino acids. V dropped 6 bases and J dropped 5; count of bases not matched to a gene: 1. The CDR3: CASRGLGDTQYF. CDR3 sequence (DNA): TGTGCCAGCAGGGGACTAGGAGATACGCAGTATTTT.

V is TRBV5-1 and J is TRBJ2-7; 9 bases are a match to TRBD1. The V gene's germline CDR1 is SGHRS and CDR2 YFSETQ. J lost 3 bases, V lost 3 bases, and 7 bases had no gene match. The CDR3 runs 15 residues. The CDR3 sequence: CASSSRTGDNYEQYF. The CDR3, as DNA: TGCGCCAGCAGCTCCCGGACAGGGGATAACTACGAGCAGTACTTC. The full variable domain, its missing parts supplied by reference TRBV5-1 and TRBJ2-7, is KAGVTQTPRYLIKTRGQQVTLSCSPISGHRSVSWYQQTPGQGLQFLFEYFSETQRNKGNFPGRFSGRQFSNSRSEMNVSTLELGDSALYLCASSSRTGDNYEQYFGPGTRLTVT.

The rearrangement joins TRBV7-2 to TRBJ2-3; TRBD2 matches 13 bases. With 6 bases clipped from V and 4 bases from J, the junction kept 10 bases outside the gene matches. CDR3 size: 17 residues. Germline CDR1 is SGHTA and CDR2 is FQGNSA. The CDR3 region is CASRKSGLAGDSDTQYF. The CDR3 DNA reads TGTGCCAGCAGAAAATCTGGACTAGCGGGGGATTCAGATACGCAGTATTTT.